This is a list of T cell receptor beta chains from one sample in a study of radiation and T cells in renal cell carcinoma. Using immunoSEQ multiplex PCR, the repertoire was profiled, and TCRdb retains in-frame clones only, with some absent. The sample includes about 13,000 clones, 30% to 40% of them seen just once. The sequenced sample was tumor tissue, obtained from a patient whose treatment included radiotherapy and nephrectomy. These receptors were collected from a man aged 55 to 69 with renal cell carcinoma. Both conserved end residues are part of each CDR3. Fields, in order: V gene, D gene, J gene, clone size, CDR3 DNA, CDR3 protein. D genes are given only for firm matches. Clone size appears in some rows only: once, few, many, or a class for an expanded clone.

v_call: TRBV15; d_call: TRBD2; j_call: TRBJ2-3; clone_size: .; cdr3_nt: TGTGCCACCAGGCCGGGGGGGCCCGGGGATACGCAGTATTTT; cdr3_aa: CATRPGGPGDTQYF
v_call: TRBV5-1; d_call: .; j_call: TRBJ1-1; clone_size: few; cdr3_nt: TGCGCCAGCAGCCCGGTTCGAGCAGGGGTGGACACTGAAGCTTTCTTT; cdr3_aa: CASSPVRAGVDTEAFF
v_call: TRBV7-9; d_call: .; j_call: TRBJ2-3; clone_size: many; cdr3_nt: TGTGCCAGCAGCCCTCAATACACAGATACGCAGTATTTT; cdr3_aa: CASSPQYTDTQYF
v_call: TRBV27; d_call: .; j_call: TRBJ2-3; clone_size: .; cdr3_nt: TGTGCCAGCAGTTTTCAAGTACCCACAGATACGCAGTATTTT; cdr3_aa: CASSFQVPTDTQYF
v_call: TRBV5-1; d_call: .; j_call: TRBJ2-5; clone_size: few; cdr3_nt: TGCGCCAGCAGCTTCAACTTGCCCAGGGAAGGGACCCAGTACTTC; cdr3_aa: CASSFNLPREGTQYF
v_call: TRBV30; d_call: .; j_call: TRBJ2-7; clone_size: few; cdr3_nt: TGTGCCTGGAGGGAACAGGGTGCCTACGAGCAGTACTTC; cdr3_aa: CAWREQGAYEQYF
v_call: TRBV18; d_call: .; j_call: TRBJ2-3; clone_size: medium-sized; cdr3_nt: TGTGCCAGCTCGCAGGGGACACATACGCAGTATTTT; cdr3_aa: CASSQGTHTQYF
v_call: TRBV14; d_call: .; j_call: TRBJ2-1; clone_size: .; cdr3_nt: TGTGCCAGCAGCCAGCCAGGGGTTCGCAATGAGCAGTTCTTC; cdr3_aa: CASSQPGVRNEQFF
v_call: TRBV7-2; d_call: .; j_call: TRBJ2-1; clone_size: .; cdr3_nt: TGTGCCAGCAGCTTTTCAACTAACTACAATGAGCAGTTCTTC; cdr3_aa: CASSFSTNYNEQFF
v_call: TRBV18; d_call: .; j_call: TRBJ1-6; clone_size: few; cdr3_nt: TGTGCCAGCTCGTCCTCCGAAGGTCTGGGACCCCTCCACTTT; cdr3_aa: CASSSSEGLGPLHF
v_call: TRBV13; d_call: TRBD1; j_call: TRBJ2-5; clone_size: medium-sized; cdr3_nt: TGTGCCAGCAGTACAGGGGGCGTGGGGACCCAGTACTTC; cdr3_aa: CASSTGGVGTQYF
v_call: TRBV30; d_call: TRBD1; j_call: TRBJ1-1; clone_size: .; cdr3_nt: TGTGCCTGGAAGATTTCCGGGACAGGGAGACCAAACACTGAAGCTTTCTTT; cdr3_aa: CAWKISGTGRPNTEAFF
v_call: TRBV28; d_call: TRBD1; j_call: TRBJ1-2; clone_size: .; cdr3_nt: TGTGCCAGCAGCCCCCGGCAGGGGGTAAGCTATGGCTACACCTTC; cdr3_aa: CASSPRQGVSYGYTF
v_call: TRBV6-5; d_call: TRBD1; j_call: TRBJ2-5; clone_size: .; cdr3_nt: TGTGCCAGCACCGACAGGGCTGAGACCCAGTACTTC; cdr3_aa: CASTDRAETQYF
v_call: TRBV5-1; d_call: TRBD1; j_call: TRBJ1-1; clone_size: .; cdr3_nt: TGCGCCAGCAGCTCTCCGACAGGGAACGTGATCACTGAAGCTTTCTTT; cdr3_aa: CASSSPTGNVITEAFF
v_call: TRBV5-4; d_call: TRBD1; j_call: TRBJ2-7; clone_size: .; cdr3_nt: TGTGCCAGCAGCTTGGAGGGGCACAGGGGCTACGAGCAGTACTTC; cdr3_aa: CASSLEGHRGYEQYF
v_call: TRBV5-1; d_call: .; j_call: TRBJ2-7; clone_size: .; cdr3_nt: TGCGCCAGCAGCTTGGGGCTCTCACAGTGGGAGCAGTACTTC; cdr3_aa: CASSLGLSQWEQYF
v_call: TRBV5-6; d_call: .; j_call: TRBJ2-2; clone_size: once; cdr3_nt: TGTGCCAGCAGCTTGGACCCGACGAACACCGGGGAGCTGTTTTTT; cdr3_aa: CASSLDPTNTGELFF
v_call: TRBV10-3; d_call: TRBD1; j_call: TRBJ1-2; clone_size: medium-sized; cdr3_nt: TGTGCCATCAGTCCCGGGGACAGGGCAAGAGGCTACACCTTC; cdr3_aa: CAISPGDRARGYTF
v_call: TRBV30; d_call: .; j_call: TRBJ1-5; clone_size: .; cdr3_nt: TGTGCCTGGGCGAACGGGCGGGCTCAGCCCCAGCATTTT; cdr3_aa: CAWANGRAQPQHF
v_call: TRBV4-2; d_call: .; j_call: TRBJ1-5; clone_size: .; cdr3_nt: TGTGCCAGCAGCCAAGATTTGGGCCAAATCCAGCCCCAGCATTTT; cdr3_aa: CASSQDLGQIQPQHF
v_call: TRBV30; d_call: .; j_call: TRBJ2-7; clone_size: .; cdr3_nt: TGTGCCTGGAGTGTGTCTGCAGCCTGGGGCGAGCAGTACTTC; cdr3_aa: CAWSVSAAWGEQYF
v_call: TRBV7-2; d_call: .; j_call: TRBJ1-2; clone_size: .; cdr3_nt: TGTGCCAGCAGCTTAGCGCTGTCTTCTGGGCATGGCTACACCTTC; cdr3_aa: CASSLALSSGHGYTF
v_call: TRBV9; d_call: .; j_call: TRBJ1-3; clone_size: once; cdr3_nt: TGTGCCAGCAGCGTCGGGTTCGACTCTGGAAACACCATATATTTT; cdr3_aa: CASSVGFDSGNTIYF
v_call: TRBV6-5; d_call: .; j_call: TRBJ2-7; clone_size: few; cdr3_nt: TGTGCCAGCAGTTACGTGGCAGGGGCAGAGCAGTACTTC; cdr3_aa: CASSYVAGAEQYF
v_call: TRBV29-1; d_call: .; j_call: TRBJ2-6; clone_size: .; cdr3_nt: TGCAGCGCCCACGAGTCTGGGGCCAACGTCCTGACTTTC; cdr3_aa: CSAHESGANVLTF
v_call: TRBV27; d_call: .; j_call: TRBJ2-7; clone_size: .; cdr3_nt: TGTGCCAGCAGTTTATCTCAGGGACGGTTGGGCGAGCAGTACTTC; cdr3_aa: CASSLSQGRLGEQYF
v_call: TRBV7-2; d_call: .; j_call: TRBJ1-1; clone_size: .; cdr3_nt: TGTGCCAGCAGCTTAGTGGGTGCGTATTTCTTT; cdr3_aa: CASSLVGAYFF
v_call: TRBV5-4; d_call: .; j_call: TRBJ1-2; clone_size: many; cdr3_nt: TGTGCCAGCAGCTTGGGACTAGGAAGCGGCGACTATGGCTACACCTTC; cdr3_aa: CASSLGLGSGDYGYTF
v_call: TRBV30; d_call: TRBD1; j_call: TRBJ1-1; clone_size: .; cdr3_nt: TGTGCCTGGAGTACCACGGGACAGGGTGAAGCTTTCTTT; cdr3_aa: CAWSTTGQGEAFF
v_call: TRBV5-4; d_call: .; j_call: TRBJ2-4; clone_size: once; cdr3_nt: TGTGCCAGCAGCCCCGGTGACAGTTTCGAGCGCTTAAACATTCAGTACTTC; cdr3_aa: CASSPGDSFERLNIQYF
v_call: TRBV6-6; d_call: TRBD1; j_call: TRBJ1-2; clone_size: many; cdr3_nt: TGTGCCAGCAGGGACAGGGACTACACCTTC; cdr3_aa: CASRDRDYTF
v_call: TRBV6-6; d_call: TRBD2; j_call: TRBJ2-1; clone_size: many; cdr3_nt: TGTGCCAGCAGAGCCGGGACTAGCGGGAGTAATGAGCAGTTCTTC; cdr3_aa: CASRAGTSGSNEQFF
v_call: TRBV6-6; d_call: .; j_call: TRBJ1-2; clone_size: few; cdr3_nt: TGTGCCAGCAGTTTCGGGGATGTCACCTATGGCTACACCTTC; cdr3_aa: CASSFGDVTYGYTF
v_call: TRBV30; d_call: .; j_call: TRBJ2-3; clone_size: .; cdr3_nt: TGTGCCTGGCTACGAAACAGGGTCCTATCAGATACGCAGTATTTT; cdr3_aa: CAWLRNRVLSDTQYF
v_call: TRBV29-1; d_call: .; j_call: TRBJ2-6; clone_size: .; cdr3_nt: TGCAGCGCACTGTCCTCTGGGGCCAACGTCCTGACTTTC; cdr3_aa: CSALSSGANVLTF
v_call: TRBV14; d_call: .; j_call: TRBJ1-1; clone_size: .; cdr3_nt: TGTGCCAGCAGCCAACTCAGGAACACTGAAGCTTTCTTT; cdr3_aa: CASSQLRNTEAFF
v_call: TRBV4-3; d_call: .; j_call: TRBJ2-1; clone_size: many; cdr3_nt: TGCGCCAGCAGCCAAGATGTGATCTCCTACAATGAGCAGTTCTTC; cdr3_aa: CASSQDVISYNEQFF
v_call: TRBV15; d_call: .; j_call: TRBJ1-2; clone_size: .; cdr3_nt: TGTGCCACCAGCAGAGATATTCAGGGAGGTGGCTACACCTTC; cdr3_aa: CATSRDIQGGGYTF
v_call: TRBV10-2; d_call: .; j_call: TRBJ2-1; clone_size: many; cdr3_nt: TGCGCCAGCAGTGCGGGGACCGGACACAATGAGCAGTTCTTC; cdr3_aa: CASSAGTGHNEQFF
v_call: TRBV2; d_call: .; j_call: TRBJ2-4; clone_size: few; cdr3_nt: TGTGCCAGCAGTCGTAACAGGGAAAACATTCAGTACTTC; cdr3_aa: CASSRNRENIQYF
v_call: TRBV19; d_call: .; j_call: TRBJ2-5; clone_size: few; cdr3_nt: TGTGCCAGTAGTAGTTTATCAGGGTTAGGAGAGACCCAGTACTTC; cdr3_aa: CASSSLSGLGETQYF
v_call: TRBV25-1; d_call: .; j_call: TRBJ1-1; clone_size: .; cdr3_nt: TGTGCCAGCAGTGAATCGGGCAAGCTGAACACTGAAGCTTTCTTT; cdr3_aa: CASSESGKLNTEAFF
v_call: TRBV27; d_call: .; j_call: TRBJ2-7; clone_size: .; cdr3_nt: TGTGCCAGCAGTTTATCTGTCCTTAGCGAGCAGTACTTC; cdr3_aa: CASSLSVLSEQYF
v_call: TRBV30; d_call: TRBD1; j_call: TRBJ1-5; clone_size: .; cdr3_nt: TGTGCCTGGACCGACGGGACAGGGATCAATCAGCCCCAGCATTTT; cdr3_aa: CAWTDGTGINQPQHF
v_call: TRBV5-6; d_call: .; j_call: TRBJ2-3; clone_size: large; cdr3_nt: TGTGCCAGCAGCTTCACAGATACGCAGTATTTT; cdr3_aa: CASSFTDTQYF
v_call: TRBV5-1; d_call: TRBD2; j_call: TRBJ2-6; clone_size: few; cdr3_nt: TGCGCCAGCAGCTTGGTGTCGGGAGGGTCGGGGGCCAACGTCCTGACTTTC; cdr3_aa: CASSLVSGGSGANVLTF
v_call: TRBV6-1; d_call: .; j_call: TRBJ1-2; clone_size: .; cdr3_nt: TGTGCCAGCAGTGAAGCGCTTCCGACCTTAGAAGATTTGAACTATGGCTACACCTTC; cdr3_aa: CASSEALPTLEDLNYGYTF
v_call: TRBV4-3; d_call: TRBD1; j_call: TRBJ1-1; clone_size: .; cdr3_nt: TGCGCCAGCAGCCACACCTTGAGGGGGCCAGCTTTCTTT; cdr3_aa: CASSHTLRGPAFF
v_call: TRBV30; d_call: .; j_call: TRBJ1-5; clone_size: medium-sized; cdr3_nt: TGTGCCTGGAGTCCAGTGAGCAGCAATCAGCCCCAGCATTTT; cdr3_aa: CAWSPVSSNQPQHF
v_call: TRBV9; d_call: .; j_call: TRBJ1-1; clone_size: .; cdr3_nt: TGTGCCAGCAGCGTAGTTCGGGAGAACACTGAAGCTTTCTTT; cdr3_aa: CASSVVRENTEAFF